The 8 T cell receptor beta chains listed next were all sequenced from one sample in a study of blood T cell repertoires in COVID-19. The assay was immunoSEQ multiplex PCR, and TCRdb's table has in-frame clones only and misses some. The sample includes 310,000 or so clones, about nine tenths of them seen just once. Sequences were obtained from PBMCs or T cells enriched from blood (not recorded which). Source of these receptors: a woman aged 25 to 45 who had recovered from COVID-19.

The V gene is TRBV7-9, the J gene TRBJ1-2; unclear D gene. Between the trimmed V and J ends, which lost 1 base and 4 bases, there was a span of 19 bases. CDR3 length: 17 residues. Per germline, CDR1 SEHNR and CDR2 FQNEAQ (reference sequence). CDR3 loop: CASSLEGGIPLAYGYTF. The CDR3 coding sequence is TGTGCCAGCAGCTTAGAGGGAGGGATCCCTTTGGCCTATGGCTACACCTTC.

V and J are TRBV7-9 and TRBJ1-3, with 8 bases matching TRBD1. With 6 bases clipped from V and 9 bases from J, the junction kept 19 bases outside the gene matches. The germline CDR1 and CDR2 sequences are SEHNR and FQNEAQ (reference sequence). This CDR3 is 17 amino acids long. The CDR3 spells CASSPTAGTGLRATIYF. Written as DNA, the CDR3 is TGTGCCAGCAGTCCAACTGCCGGGACAGGCCTCCGGGCCACCATATATTTT.

The chain has TRBV19 and TRBJ2-7; 9 bases line up with TRBD2. The CDR3 consists of 14 residues. From germline, CDR1 is LNHDA and CDR2 SQIVND (reference sequence). The V gene end was trimmed by 6 bases and the J gene end by 2 bases; junction bases not matched to a gene: 5. The CDR3 bases are TGTGCCAGTAGGTCCGCTAGCGGGACCTACGAGCAGTACTTC. As protein: CASRSASGTYEQYF.

V usage is TRBV27 and J usage is TRBJ1-2; 7 positions match TRBD1. This CDR3 is 16 amino acids long. The germline CDR1 and CDR2 sequences are MNHEY and SMNVEV (reference sequence). Trimming took 5 bases from V and 4 from J; bases not matched to a gene: 13. The CDR3 bases are TGTGCCAGCAGTCGAAACCGACAGGGCCGCGCCTATGGCTACACCTTC. Its protein is CASSRNRQGRAYGYTF.

The chain uses TRBV21-1 and TRBJ2-7; the table's TRBD2 call for D was not verified on the DNA. TRBV21-1 is annotated as a pseudogene. This CDR3 spans 18 amino acids. The CDR3 sequence: CASSKALGLAGAYYEQYF. For the CDR3, the DNA is TGTGCCAGCAGCAAAGCGCTAGGACTAGCGGGAGCTTACTACGAGCAGTACTTC.

The V and J genes are TRBV6-1 and TRBJ1-4; D not certain. Germline CDR1 is MNHNS and CDR2 is SASEGT. V was pared by 0 bases and J by 5 bases, with 10 bases between. This CDR3 is 15 amino acids long. This chain's CDR3 is CASSEAQVGNEKLFF. CDR3 nucleotides: TGTGCCAGCAGTGAAGCGCAGGTGGGCAATGAAAAACTGTTTTTT.

This clone has just one count. The genes are TRBV7-2 and TRBJ1-6; the D gene is possibly TRBD1 (6 bases). V was clipped by 5 bases and J by 0 bases, with 14 bases between them. The CDR3 totals 17 residues. Looked up from germline, CDR1 is SGHTA and CDR2 is FQGNSA. CDR3 protein: CASSRDTGSSYNSPLHF. DNA of the CDR3: TGTGCCAGCAGCCGGGACACGGGCAGCTCCTATAATTCACCCCTCCACTTT.

The J gene is TRBJ2-3, the V gene TRBV7-2; 11 bases match TRBD2. Germline lookup yields CDR1 SGHTA and CDR2 FQGNSA. This CDR3 has 18 residues. V lost 2 bases, J lost 1 base, and 8 bases stayed unmatched. The CDR3 protein is CASSLRELAGGGTDTQYF. CDR3 in DNA: TGTGCCAGCAGCTTAAGGGAGCTAGCGGGAGGCGGCACAGATACGCAGTATTTT.